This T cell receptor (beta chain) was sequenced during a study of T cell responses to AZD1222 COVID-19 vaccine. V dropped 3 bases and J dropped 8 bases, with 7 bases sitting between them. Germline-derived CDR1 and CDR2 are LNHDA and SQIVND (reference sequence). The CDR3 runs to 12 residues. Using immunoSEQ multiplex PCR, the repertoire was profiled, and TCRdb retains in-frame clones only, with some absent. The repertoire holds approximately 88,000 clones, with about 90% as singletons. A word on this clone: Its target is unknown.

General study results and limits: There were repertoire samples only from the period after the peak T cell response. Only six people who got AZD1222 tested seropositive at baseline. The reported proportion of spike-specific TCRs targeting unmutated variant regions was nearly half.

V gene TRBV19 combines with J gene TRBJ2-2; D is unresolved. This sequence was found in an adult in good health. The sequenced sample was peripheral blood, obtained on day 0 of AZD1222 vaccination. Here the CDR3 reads CASSIRNGELFF. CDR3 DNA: TGTGCCAGTAGTATTCGTAATGGGGAGCTGTTTTTT.